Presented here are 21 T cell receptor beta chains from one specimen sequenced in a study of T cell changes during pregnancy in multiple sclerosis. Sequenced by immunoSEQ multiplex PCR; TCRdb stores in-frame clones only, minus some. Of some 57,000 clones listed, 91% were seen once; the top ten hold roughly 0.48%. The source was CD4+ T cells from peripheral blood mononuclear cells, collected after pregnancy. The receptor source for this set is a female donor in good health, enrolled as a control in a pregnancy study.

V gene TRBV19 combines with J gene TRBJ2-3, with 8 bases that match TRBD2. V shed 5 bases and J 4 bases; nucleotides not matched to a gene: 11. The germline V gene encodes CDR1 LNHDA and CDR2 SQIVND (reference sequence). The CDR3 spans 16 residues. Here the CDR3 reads CASSVFLAGGSDTQYF. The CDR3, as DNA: TGTGCCAGTAGTGTCTTCTTGGCGGGGGGCTCAGATACGCAGTATTTT.

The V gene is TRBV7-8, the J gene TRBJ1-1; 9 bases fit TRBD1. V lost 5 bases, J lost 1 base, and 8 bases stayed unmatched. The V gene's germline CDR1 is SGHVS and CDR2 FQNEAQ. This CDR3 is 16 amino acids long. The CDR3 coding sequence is TGTGCCAGCAGCCTACGTCCGGGACAGGGGAACACTGAAGCTTTCTTT. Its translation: CASSLRPGQGNTEAFF. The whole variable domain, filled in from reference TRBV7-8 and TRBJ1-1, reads GAGVSQSPRYKVAKRGQDVALRCDPISGHVSLFWYQQALGQGPEFLTYFQNEAQLDKSGLPSDRFFAERPEGSVSTLKIQRTQQEDSAVYLCASSLRPGQGNTEAFFGQGTRLTVV.

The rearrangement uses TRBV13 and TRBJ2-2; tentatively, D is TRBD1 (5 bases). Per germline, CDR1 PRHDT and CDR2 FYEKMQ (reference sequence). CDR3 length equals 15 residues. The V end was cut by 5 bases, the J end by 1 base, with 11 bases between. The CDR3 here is CASSTPTENTGELFF. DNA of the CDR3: TGTGCCAGCAGCACCCCGACAGAGAACACCGGGGAGCTGTTTTTT.

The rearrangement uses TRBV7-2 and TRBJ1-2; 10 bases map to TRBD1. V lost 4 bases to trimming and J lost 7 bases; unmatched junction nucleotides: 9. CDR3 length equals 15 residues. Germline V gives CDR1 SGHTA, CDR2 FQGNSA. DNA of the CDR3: TGTGCCAGCAGCTCAGACAGGGGGCCGAGGAGTGGCTACACCTTC. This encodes CASSSDRGPRSGYTF.

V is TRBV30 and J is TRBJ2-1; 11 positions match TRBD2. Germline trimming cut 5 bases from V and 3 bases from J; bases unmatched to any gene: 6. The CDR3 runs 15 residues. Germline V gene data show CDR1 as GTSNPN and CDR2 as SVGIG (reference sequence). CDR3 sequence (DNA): TGTGCCTGGGGGGGAGGGACTAGCGGCTACAATGAGCAGTTCTTC. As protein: CAWGGGTSGYNEQFF.

Written as DNA, the CDR3 is TGCGCCAGCAGCCCTCAAACCACAGTTCAAGGTACTGAAGCTTTCTTT. Amino acid sequence: CASSPQTTVQGTEAFF. The gene calls are TRBV5-1 and TRBJ1-1; no definite D call. The V gene lost 4 bases and the J gene lost 5 bases, with 21 bases spanning the gap. Germline loops: CDR1 SGHRS, CDR2 YFSETQ. The CDR3 extends over 16 amino acids.

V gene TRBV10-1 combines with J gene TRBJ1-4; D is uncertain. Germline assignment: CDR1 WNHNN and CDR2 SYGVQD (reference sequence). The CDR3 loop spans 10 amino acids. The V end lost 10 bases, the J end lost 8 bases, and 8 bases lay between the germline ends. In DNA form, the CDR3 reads TGCGCCACTCCTCAGGAAAAACTGTTTTTT. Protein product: CATPQEKLFF.

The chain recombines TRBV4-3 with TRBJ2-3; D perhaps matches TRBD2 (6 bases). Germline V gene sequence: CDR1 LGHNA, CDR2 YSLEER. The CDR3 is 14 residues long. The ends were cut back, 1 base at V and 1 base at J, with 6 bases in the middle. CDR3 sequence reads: CASSQAGGTDTQYF. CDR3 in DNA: TGCGCCAGCAGCCAAGCGGGGGGCACAGATACGCAGTATTTT.

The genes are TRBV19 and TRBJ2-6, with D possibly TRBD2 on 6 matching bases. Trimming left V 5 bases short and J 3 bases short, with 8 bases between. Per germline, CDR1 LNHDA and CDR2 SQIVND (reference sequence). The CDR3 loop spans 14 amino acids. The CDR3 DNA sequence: TGTGCCAGTAGTGAGGGAGGTGGGGCCAACGTCCTGACTTTC. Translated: CASSEGGGANVLTF.

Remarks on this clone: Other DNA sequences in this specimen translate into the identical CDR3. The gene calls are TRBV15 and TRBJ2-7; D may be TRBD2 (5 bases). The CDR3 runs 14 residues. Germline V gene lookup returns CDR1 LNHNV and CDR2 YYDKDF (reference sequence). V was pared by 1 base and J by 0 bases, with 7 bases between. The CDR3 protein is CATSRGGSSYEQYF. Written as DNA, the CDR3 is TGTGCCACCAGCAGAGGAGGGAGCTCCTACGAGCAGTACTTC. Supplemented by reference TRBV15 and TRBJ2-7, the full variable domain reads DAMVIQNPRYQVTQFGKPVTLSCSQTLNHNVMYWYQQKSSQAPKLLFHYYDKDFNNEADTPDNFQSRRPNTSFCFLDIRSPGLGDTAMYLCATSRGGSSYEQYFGPGTRLTVT.

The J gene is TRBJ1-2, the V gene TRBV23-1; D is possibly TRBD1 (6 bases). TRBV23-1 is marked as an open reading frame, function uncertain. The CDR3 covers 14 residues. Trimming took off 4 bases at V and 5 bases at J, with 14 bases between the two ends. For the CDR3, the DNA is TGCGCCAGCAGTCGGCACAGGGCCCTGTATGGCTACACCTTC. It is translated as CASSRHRALYGYTF.

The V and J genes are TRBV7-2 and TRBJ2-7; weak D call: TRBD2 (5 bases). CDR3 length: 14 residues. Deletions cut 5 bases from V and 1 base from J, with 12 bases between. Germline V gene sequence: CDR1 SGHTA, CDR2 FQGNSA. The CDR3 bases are TGTGCCAGCAGCCCCCCGGGGTTTTCCTACGAGCAGTACTTC. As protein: CASSPPGFSYEQYF.

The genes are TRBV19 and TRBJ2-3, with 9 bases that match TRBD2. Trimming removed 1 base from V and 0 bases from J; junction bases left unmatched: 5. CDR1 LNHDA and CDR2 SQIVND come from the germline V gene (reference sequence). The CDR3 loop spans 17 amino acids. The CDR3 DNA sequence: TGTGCCAGTAGTATAGCTCTGACTAGCGGTAGCACAGATACGCAGTATTTT. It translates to CASSIALTSGSTDTQYF.

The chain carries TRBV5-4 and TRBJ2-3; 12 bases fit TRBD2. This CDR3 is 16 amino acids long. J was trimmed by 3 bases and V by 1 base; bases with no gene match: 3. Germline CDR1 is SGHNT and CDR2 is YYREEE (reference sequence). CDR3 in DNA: TGTGCCAGCAGCTTGCAAGGACTAGCGGGAACAGATACGCAGTATTTT. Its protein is CASSLQGLAGTDTQYF.

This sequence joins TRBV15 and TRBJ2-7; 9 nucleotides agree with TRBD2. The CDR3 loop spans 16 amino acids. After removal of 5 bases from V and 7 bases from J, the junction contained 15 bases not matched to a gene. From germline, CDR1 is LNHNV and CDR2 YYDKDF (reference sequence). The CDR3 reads CATSSLRTSDRWEQYF. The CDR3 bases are TGTGCCACCAGCTCACTCCGGACTAGCGATCGATGGGAGCAGTACTTC.

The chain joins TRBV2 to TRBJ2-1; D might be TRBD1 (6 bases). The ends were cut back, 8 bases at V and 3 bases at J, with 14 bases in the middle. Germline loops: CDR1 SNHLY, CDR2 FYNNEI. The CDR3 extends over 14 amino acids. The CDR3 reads CASVSVTGYNEQFF. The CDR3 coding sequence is TGTGCCAGCGTTTCCGTGACAGGCTACAATGAGCAGTTCTTC.

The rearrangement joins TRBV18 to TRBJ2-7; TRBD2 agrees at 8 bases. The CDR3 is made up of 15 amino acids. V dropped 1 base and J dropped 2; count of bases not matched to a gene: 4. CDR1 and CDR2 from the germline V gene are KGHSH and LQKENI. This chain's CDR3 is CASSPQRGSTYEQYF. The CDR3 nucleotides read TGTGCCAGCTCACCACAGCGGGGGTCCACCTACGAGCAGTACTTC. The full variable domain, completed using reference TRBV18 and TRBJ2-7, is NAGVMQNPRHLVRRRGQEARLRCSPMKGHSHVYWYRQLPEEGLKFMVYLQKENIIDESGMPKERFSAEFPKEGPSILRIQQVVRGDSAAYFCASSPQRGSTYEQYFGPGTRLTVT.

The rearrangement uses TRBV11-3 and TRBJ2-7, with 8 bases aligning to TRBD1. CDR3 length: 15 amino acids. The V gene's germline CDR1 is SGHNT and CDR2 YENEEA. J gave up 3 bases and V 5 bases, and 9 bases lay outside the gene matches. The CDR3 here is CASSPGTGPNYEQYF. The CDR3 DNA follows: TGTGCCAGCAGCCCCGGGACAGGTCCTAACTACGAGCAGTACTTC. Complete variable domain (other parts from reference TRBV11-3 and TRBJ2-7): EAGVVQSPRYKIIEKKQPVAFWCNPISGHNTLYWYLQNLGQGPELLIRYENEEAVDDSQLPKDRFSAERLKGVDSTLKIQPAELGDSAVYLCASSPGTGPNYEQYFGPGTRLTVT.

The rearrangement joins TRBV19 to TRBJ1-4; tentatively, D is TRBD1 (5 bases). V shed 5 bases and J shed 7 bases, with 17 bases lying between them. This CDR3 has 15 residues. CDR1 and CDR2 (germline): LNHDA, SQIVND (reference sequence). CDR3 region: CASSPGQGLGEKLFF. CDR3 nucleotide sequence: TGTGCCAGTAGTCCCGGGCAGGGATTGGGTGAAAAACTGTTTTTT.

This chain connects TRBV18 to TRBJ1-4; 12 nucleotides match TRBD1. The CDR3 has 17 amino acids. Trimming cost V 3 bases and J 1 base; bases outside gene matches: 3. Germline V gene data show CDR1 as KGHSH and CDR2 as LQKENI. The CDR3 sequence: CASSPGTGGLTNEKLFF. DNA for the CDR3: TGTGCCAGCTCACCTGGGACAGGGGGCTTAACTAATGAAAAACTGTTTTTT.

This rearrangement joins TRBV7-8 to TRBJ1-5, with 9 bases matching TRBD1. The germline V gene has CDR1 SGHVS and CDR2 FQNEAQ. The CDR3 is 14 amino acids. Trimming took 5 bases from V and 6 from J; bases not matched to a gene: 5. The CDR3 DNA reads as TGTGCCAGCAGCGCGACAGGGGGGGGTCAGCCCCAGCATTTT. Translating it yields CASSATGGGQPQHF.